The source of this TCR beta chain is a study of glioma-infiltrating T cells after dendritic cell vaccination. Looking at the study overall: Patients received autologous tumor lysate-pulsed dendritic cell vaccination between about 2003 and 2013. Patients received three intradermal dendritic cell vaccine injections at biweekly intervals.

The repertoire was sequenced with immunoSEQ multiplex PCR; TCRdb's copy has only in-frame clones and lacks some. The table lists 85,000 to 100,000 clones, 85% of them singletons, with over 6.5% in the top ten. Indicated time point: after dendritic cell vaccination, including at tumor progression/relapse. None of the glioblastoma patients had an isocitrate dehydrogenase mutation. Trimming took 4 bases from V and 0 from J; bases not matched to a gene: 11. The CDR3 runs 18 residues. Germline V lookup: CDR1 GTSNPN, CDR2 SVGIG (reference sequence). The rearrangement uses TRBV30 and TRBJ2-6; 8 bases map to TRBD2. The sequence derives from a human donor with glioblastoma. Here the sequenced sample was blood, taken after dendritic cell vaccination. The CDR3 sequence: CAWNGRGAKLSGANVLTF. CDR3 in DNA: TGTGCCTGGAATGGGCGGGGGGCGAAGCTCTCTGGGGCCAACGTCCTGACTTTC.